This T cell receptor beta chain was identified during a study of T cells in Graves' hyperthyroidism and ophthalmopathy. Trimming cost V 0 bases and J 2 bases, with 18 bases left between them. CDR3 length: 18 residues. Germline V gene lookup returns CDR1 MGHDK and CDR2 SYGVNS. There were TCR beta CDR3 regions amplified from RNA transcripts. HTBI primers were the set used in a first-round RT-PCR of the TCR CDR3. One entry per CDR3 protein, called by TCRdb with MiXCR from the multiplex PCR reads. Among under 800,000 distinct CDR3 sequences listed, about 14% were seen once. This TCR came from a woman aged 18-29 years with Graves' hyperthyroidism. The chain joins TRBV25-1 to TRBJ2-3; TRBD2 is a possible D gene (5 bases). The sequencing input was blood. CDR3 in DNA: TGTGCCAGCAGTGAATATCGAGGGTCTGGTTTGAACACAGATACGCAGTATTTT. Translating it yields CASSEYRGSGLNTDTQYF. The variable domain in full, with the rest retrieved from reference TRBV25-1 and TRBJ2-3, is EADIYQTPRYLVIGTGKKITLECSQTMGHDKMYWYQQDPGMELHLIHYSYGVNSTEKGDLSSESTVSRIRTEHFPLTLESARPSHTSQYLCASSEYRGSGLNTDTQYFGPGTRLTVL.